Shown below are 17 T cell receptor beta chains from a single sample sequenced in a study of T-cell memory formation after mild COVID-19. TCRdb reprocessed the 5' RACE reads with MiXCR, giving one entry per CDR3 protein. The profile shows around 200,000 distinct CDR3 sequences, about 10% of them singletons. The material sequenced was PBMCs or a T cell subset sorted from them (not recorded which). The receptors were sampled from a man aged 18 to 29 who had mild COVID-19 (a few samples of this study predate the infection). Cell type and time point are not known.

The chain uses TRBV27 and TRBJ1-6; D remains ambiguous. The germline CDR1 and CDR2 sequences are MNHEY and SMNVEV (reference sequence). The CDR3 length is 13 residues. The V end lost 3 bases, the J end lost 7 bases, and 7 bases lay between the germline ends. CDR3 region: CASSLFRNSPLHF. CDR3 coding DNA: TGTGCCAGCAGTTTGTTCAGAAATTCACCCCTCCACTTT.

This clonotype was found a few times. V gene TRBV4-1 combines with J gene TRBJ2-6; 9 nucleotides line up with TRBD1. The CDR3 runs 18 residues. The germline gives CDR1 MGHRA, CDR2 YSYEKL. Unmatched junction bases numbered 6, after V lost 3 bases and J lost 0 bases. The CDR3 region is CASSQGRQGGSGANVLTF. DNA of the CDR3: TGCGCCAGCAGCCAGGGTAGACAGGGGGGCTCTGGGGCCAACGTCCTGACTTTC.

CDR3 protein: CASKTGELPEQYV. Here the CDR3 DNA reads TGTGCCAGCAAGACAGGGGAATTACCCGAGCAGTACGTC. This chain connects TRBV28 to TRBJ2-7; TRBD1 aligns across 8 bases. V lost 7 bases to trimming and J lost 6 bases; unmatched junction nucleotides: 8. Germline V gene data show CDR1 as MDHEN and CDR2 as SYDVKM. The length of the CDR3 is 13 residues.

The rearrangement joins TRBV4-2 to TRBJ1-3, with TRBD1 matching over 7 bases. This CDR3 has 16 amino acids. V gave up 0 bases and J gave up 7 bases; unmatched junction bases: 9. From germline, CDR1 is LGHNA and CDR2 YNFKEQ. The CDR3 region is CASSQERTGEWNTIYF. CDR3 nucleotides: TGTGCCAGCAGCCAAGAGAGAACAGGGGAATGGAACACCATATATTTT.

The chain links TRBV29-1 to TRBJ2-7; D ambiguous. Per the germline V gene, CDR1 is SQVTM and CDR2 is ANQGSEA. The CDR3 spans 14 residues. The V end was cut by 3 bases, the J end by 1 base, with 13 bases between. DNA for the CDR3: TGCAGCGTTGAGCCTGATAAGGGTTCCTACGAGCAGTACTTC. Translated, it gives CSVEPDKGSYEQYF.

The genes are TRBV5-1 and TRBJ1-1; the match to TRBD1 covers 7 bases. The CDR3 has 15 residues. From germline, CDR1 is SGHRS and CDR2 YFSETQ. The V gene end was trimmed by 3 bases and the J gene end by 5 bases; junction bases not matched to a gene: 10. CDR3 residues: CASSYQQGWGTEAFF. CDR3 nucleotides: TGCGCCAGCAGCTACCAACAGGGGTGGGGAACTGAAGCTTTCTTT.

The gene calls are TRBV2 and TRBJ2-6; tentatively, D is TRBD1 (5 bases). V was pared by 6 bases and J by 2 bases, with 14 bases between. CDR1 and CDR2 from the germline V gene are SNHLY and FYNNEI. CDR3 length equals 16 residues. The CDR3 bases are TGTGCCAGCAGGGCAGGGTCCGGTGCTGGGGCCAACGTCCTGACTTTC. Protein product: CASRAGSGAGANVLTF.

The gene calls are TRBV7-9 and TRBJ2-3; 8 positions match TRBD2. CDR3 size: 15 residues. The junction had 8 bases not matched to a gene; V was cut back by 7 bases and J by 2 bases. CDR1 is SEHNR, CDR2 FQNEAQ, per germline (reference sequence). As DNA, the CDR3 is TGTGCCAGCAACATTGAGCGGGGGAACACAGATACGCAGTATTTT. Translated: CASNIERGNTDTQYF.

This clonotype has a handful of counts. V is TRBV5-8 and J is TRBJ2-3; TRBD1 is a possible D gene (5 bases). The CDR3 is 14 amino acids. The V end was cut by 2 bases, the J end by 1 base, with 8 bases between. The germline V gene has CDR1 SGHTS and CDR2 YDEGEE. CDR3 sequence reads: CASSFGRGTDTQYF. In DNA form, the CDR3 reads TGTGCCAGCAGCTTCGGCAGGGGCACAGATACGCAGTATTTT.

The chain is built from TRBV5-1 and TRBJ2-3; TRBD2 matches at 10 bases. The V and J ends lost 3 bases and 4 bases, in that order; junction bases with no gene match: 2. This CDR3 comprises 14 residues. Germline lookup yields CDR1 SGHRS and CDR2 YFSETQ. The CDR3 DNA reads as TGCGCCAGCAGCTGGGGGACTAGCGCAGATACGCAGTATTTT. Translating gives CASSWGTSADTQYF.

This clonotype was counted many times. The chain couples TRBV7-2 to TRBJ2-7; 9 bases align to TRBD1. Losses at the gene ends were 6 bases for V and 8 bases for J; bases not matched to a gene: 14. Germline CDR1 and CDR2: SGHTA and FQGNSA. The CDR3 totals 15 residues. In nucleotides, the CDR3 is TGTGCCAGCAGTCTCAAACCGGGACAGGGTGGCAAGCAGTACTTC. This translates into CASSLKPGQGGKQYF.

This clonotype was observed a handful of times. Here the CDR3 reads CASSFSGGAVGDTQYF. In DNA, the CDR3 is TGCGCCAGCAGCTTTAGCGGGGGGGCCGTTGGAGATACGCAGTATTTT. This sequence joins TRBV5-1 and TRBJ2-3, with TRBD2 identical over 11 bases. V lost 2 bases and J lost 5; bases outside the gene matches: 7. The germline gives CDR1 SGHRS, CDR2 YFSETQ. The CDR3 contains 16 residues.

This chain uses TRBV20-1 with TRBJ2-3, with no clear D. This CDR3 has 13 amino acids. Trimming took off 2 bases at V and 1 base at J, with 7 bases between the two ends. Looked up from germline, CDR1 is DFQATT and CDR2 is SNEGSKA (reference sequence). The CDR3 DNA reads as TGCAGTGCTAGACGTGCAGGCACAGATACGCAGTATTTT. Translated: CSARRAGTDTQYF.

DNA for the CDR3: TGTGCCAGCAGCTTACTAGCGGCTGCTAGCACAGATACGCAGTATTTT. It yields the protein CASSLLAAASTDTQYF. The chain couples TRBV7-9 to TRBJ2-3, with 7 bases identical to TRBD2. The CDR3 spans 16 residues. V trimming: 2 bases; J trimming: 0 bases; junction bases outside the gene matches: 5. Germline lookup yields CDR1 SEHNR and CDR2 FQNEAQ (reference sequence).

This clonotype appeared a few times. This chain links TRBV4-3 with TRBJ2-7; D is possibly TRBD1 (6 bases). Trimming took off 0 bases at V and 3 bases at J, with 9 bases between the two ends. The CDR3 is 14 residues long. Per the germline V gene, CDR1 is LGHNA and CDR2 is YSLEER. In DNA, the CDR3 is TGCGCCAGCAGCCAAGACACCAGGGGCTACGAGCAGTACTTC. Amino acids: CASSQDTRGYEQYF.

This clonotype was seen a handful of times. The gene calls are TRBV6-5 and TRBJ1-5; no definite D call. CDR1 is MNHEY, CDR2 SVGAGI, per germline. This CDR3 contains 12 residues. V was pared by 7 bases and J by 7 bases, with 11 bases between. CDR3 bases: TGTGCCAGCAATCCAGTTGGACAGCCCCAGCATTTT. This encodes CASNPVGQPQHF.

This clonotype was recorded a few times. The chain uses TRBV7-3 and TRBJ2-5; D is unclear. Deletions cut 1 base from V and 7 bases from J, with 10 bases between. Germline V CDR1 and CDR2: SGHTA, FQGTGA. The CDR3 covers 13 residues. This chain's CDR3 is CASSLSSGGTQYF. The DNA of the CDR3 is TGTGCCAGCAGCTTAAGTTCCGGCGGGACCCAGTACTTC.